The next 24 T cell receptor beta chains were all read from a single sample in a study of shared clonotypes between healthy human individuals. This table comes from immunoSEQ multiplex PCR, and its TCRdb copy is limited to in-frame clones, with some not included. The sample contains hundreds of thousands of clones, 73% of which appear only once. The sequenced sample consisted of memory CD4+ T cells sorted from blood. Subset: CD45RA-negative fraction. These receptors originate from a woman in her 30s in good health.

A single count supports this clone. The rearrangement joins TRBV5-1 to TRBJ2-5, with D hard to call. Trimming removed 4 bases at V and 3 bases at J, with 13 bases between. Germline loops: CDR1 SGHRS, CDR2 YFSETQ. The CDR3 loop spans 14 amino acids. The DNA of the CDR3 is TGCGCCAGCAGCCTGGGTCTAACCAAAGAGACCCAGTACTTC. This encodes CASSLGLTKETQYF.

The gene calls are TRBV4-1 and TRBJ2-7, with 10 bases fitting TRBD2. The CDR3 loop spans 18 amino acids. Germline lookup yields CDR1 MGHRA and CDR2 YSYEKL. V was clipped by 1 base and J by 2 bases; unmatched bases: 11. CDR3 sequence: CASSQVVQREGSTYEQYF. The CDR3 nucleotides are TGCGCCAGCAGCCAAGTAGTCCAGCGGGAGGGCTCAACCTACGAGCAGTACTTC.

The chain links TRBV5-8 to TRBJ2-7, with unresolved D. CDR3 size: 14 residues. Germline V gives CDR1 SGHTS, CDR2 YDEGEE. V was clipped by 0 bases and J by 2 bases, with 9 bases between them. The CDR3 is CASSLVGRPYEQYF. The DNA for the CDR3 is TGTGCCAGCAGCTTGGTTGGCAGGCCCTACGAGCAGTACTTC.

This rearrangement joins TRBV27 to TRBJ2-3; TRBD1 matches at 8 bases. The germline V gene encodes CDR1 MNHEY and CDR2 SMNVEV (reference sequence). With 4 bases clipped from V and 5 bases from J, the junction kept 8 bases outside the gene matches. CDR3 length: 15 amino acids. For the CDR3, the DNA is TGTGCCAGCAGTTCCCCTCAGGGGGCGAGAGATACGCAGTATTTT. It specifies CASSSPQGARDTQYF.

The chain's CDR3 is CASSFATGRGAQPQHF. CDR3 bases: TGTGCCAGCAGTTTCGCGACAGGAAGGGGCGCGCAGCCCCAGCATTTT. The chain combines TRBV28 with TRBJ1-5; TRBD1 might be the D (6 bases). The CDR3 has 16 residues. The V gene lost 3 bases and the J gene lost 7 bases, with 19 bases spanning the gap. The germline V gene encodes CDR1 MDHEN and CDR2 SYDVKM. Full variable domain (missing parts from reference TRBV28 and TRBJ1-5): DVKVTQSSRYLVKRTGEKVFLECVQDMDHENMFWYRQDPGLGLRLIYFSYDVKMKEKGDIPEGYSVSREKKERFSLILESASTNQTSMYLCASSFATGRGAQPQHFGDGTRLSIL.

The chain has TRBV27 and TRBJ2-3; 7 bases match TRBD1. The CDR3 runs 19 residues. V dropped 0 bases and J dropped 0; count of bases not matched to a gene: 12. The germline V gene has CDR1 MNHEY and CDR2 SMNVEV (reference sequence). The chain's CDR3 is CASSLSSRGREVSTDTQYF. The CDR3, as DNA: TGTGCCAGCAGTTTATCGAGTAGGGGGCGCGAAGTAAGCACAGATACGCAGTATTTT.

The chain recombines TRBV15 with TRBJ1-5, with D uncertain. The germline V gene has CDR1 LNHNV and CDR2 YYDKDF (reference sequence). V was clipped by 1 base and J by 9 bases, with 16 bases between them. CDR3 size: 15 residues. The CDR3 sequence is CATSRAISGFGPQHF. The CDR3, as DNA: TGTGCCACCAGCAGAGCAATCAGTGGGTTCGGGCCCCAGCATTTT.

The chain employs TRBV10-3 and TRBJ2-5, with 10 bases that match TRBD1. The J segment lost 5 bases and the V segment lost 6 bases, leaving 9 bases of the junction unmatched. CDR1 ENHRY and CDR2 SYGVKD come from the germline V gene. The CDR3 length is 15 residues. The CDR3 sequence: CAIRPSDRGEETQYF. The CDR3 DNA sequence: TGTGCCATCAGGCCATCGGACAGGGGGGAGGAGACCCAGTACTTC.

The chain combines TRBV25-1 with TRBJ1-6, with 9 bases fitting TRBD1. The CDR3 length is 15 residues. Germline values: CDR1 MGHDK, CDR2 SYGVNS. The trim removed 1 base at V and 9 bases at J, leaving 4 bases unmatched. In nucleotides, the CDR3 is TGTGCCAGCAGTGAATCGGACAGGGGCGTTTCACCCCTCCACTTT. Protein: CASSESDRGVSPLHF. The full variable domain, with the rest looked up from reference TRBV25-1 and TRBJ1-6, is EADIYQTPRYLVIGTGKKITLECSQTMGHDKMYWYQQDPGMELHLIHYSYGVNSTEKGDLSSESTVSRIRTEHFPLTLESARPSHTSQYLCASSESDRGVSPLHFGNGTRLTVT.

The CDR3 DNA follows: TGTGCCAGCAGCCCAACGGGGCAGGGGGCTCAGCCCCAGCATTTT. This codes for CASSPTGQGAQPQHF. The rearrangement joins TRBV6-6 to TRBJ1-5; the match to TRBD1 covers 8 bases. The CDR3 is 15 residues long. Germline V gene sequence: CDR1 MNHNY, CDR2 SVGAGI (reference sequence). V was clipped by 6 bases and J by 6 bases; unmatched bases: 10.

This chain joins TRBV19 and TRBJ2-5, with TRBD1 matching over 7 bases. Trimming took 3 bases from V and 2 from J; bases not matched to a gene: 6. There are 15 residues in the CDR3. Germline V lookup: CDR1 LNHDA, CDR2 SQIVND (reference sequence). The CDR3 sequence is CASSIGQDTQETQYF. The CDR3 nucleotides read TGTGCCAGTAGTATTGGACAGGATACTCAAGAGACCCAGTACTTC.

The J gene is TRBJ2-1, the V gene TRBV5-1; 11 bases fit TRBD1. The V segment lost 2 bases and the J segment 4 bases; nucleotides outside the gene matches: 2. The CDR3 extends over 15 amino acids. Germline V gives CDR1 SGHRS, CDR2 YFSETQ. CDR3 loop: CASSFGDRGYNEQFF. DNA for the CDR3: TGCGCCAGCAGCTTTGGGGACAGGGGGTACAATGAGCAGTTCTTC.

The CDR3 is CASSPGTGLHEQYF. The CDR3 coding sequence is TGTGCCAGCTCACCCGGGACAGGGCTACACGAGCAGTACTTC. The V call is TRBV18, the J call TRBJ2-7, with 9 positions matching TRBD1. The V segment lost 3 bases and the J segment 5 bases; nucleotides outside the gene matches: 5. CDR1 KGHSH and CDR2 LQKENI come from the germline V gene. The CDR3 has 14 residues.

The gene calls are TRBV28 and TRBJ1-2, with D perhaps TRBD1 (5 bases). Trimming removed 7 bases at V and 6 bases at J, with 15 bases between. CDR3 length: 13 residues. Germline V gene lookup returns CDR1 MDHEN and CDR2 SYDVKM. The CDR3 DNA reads TGTGCCAGCATCGCCAGGGATATCGATGGCTACACCTTC. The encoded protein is CASIARDIDGYTF.

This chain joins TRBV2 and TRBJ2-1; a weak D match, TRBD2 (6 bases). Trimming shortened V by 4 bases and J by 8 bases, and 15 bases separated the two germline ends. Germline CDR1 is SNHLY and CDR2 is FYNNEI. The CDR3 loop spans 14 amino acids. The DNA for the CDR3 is TGTGCCAGCAGTGGCGGGGACGGGGTCGATGAGCAGTTCTTC. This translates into CASSGGDGVDEQFF.

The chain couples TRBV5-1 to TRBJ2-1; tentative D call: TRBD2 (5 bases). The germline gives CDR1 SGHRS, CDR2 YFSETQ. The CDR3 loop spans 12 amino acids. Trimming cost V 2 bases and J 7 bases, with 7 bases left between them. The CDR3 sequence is CASSFGGNEQFF. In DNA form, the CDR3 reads TGCGCCAGCAGCTTTGGCGGGAATGAGCAGTTCTTC.

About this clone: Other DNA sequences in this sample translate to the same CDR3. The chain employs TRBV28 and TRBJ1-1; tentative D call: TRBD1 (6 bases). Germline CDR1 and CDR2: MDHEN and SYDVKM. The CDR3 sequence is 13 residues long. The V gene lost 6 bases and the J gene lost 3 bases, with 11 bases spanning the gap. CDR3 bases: TGTGCCAGCAGCCGAGGGGGGGACACTGAAGCTTTCTTT. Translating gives CASSRGGDTEAFF.

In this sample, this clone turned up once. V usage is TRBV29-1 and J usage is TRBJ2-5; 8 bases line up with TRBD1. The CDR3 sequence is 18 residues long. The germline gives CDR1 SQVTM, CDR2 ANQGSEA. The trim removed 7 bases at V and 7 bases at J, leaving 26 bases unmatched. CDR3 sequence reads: CSGERPATGTGARGTQYF. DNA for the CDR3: TGCAGCGGGGAGAGGCCCGCCACCGGGACAGGCGCCCGTGGGACCCAGTACTTC.

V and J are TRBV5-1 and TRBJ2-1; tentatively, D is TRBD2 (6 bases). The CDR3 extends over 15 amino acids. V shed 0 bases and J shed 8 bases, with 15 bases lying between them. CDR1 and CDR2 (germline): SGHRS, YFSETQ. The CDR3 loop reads CASSLASLGGDEQFF. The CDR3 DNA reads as TGCGCCAGCAGCTTGGCCAGCCTCGGCGGGGATGAGCAGTTCTTC.

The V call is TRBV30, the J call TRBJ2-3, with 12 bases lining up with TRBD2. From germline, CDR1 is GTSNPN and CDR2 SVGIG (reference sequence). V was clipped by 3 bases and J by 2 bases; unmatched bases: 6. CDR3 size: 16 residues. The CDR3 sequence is CAWRTSGRWDTDTQYF. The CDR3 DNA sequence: TGTGCCTGGAGAACTAGCGGGAGGTGGGACACAGATACGCAGTATTTT.

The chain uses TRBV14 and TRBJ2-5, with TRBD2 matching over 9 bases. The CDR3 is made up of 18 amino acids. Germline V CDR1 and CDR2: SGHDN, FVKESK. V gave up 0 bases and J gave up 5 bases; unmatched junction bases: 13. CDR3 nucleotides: TGTGCCAGCAGCCAAGATTGGGGGTTGGCTAGCGGGAAGGAGACCCAGTACTTC. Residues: CASSQDWGLASGKETQYF.

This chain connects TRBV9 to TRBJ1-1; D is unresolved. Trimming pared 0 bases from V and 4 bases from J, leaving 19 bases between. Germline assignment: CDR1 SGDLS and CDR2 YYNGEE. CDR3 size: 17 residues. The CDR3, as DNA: TGTGCCAGCAGCGTAGGTTCTGTTGGGGTGCTGATCACTGAAGCTTTCTTT. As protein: CASSVGSVGVLITEAFF. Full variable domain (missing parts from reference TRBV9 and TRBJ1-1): DSGVTQTPKHLITATGQRVTLRCSPRSGDLSVYWYQQSLDQGLQFLIQYYNGEERAKGNILERFSAQQFPDLHSELNLSSLELGDSALYFCASSVGSVGVLITEAFFGQGTRLTVV.

The CDR3 sequence: CASSLVGTSRPQFF. The CDR3 nucleotides read TGTGCCAGCAGCTTGGTGGGGACTTCGCGTCCACAGTTCTTC. V usage is TRBV5-4 and J usage is TRBJ2-1, with a possible D match to TRBD2 (6 bases). The CDR3 length is 14 residues. V was pared by 0 bases and J by 13 bases, with 17 bases between. Germline V gene lookup returns CDR1 SGHNT and CDR2 YYREEE (reference sequence).

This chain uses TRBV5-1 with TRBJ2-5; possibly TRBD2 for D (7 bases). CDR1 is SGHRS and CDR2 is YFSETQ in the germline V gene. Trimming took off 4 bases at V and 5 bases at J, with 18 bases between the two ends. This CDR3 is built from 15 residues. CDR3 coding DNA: TGCGCCAGCAGCCTCCATAACAGGGAGGGGGAGACCCAGTACTTC. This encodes CASSLHNREGETQYF.